This TCR beta chain was retrieved from a study of breast tumors, draining lymph nodes, adjacent tissues. Regarding the study as a whole: Luminal-like breast cancer showed significantly greater tumor-nontumor repertoire similarity than basal-like breast cancer did.

The lymph nodes were axillary draining lymph nodes from breast cancer patients. This clonotype was detected a few times. What it binds is unknown. TCRdb independently ran MiXCR on the multiplex PCR reads; one entry per CDR3 protein. The data show fewer than 250,000 distinct CDR3 sequences, about 30% seen once. Trimming took 4 bases from V and 3 from J, leaving 15 bases between them. Germline assignment: CDR1 MGHRA and CDR2 YSYEKL. The CDR3 covers 15 residues. The sequencing input was axillary lymph node tissue. The clonotype comes from a female donor with breast cancer. Some clones in this sample may be carry-over from other donors' samples. The chain combines TRBV4-1 with TRBJ1-1; no clear D. CDR3 sequence (DNA): TGCGCCAGCAGCCGTGGACCCCCCCTAGACACTGAAGCTTTCTTT. Encoded protein: CASSRGPPLDTEAFF.